The source of this TCR beta chain is a study of cytomegalovirus exposure and HLA in healthy donors. Germline trimming cut 6 bases from V and 8 bases from J; bases unmatched to any gene: 12. From germline, CDR1 is SGHVS and CDR2 FQNEAQ. CDR3 length: 15 amino acids. General study findings and limits: TCR beta V- and J-gene trimming was later associated with a missense DCLRE1C variant. For most TCR beta V segments, an earlier analysis put the productive rate at about 90% or about 30% of the time. Presence/absence analyses treated sequencing depth as roughly uniform across donors.

This clone was recorded only once. Its target is not known. 60 Vbeta and 13 Jbeta primers were used in PCR. The table came from immunoSEQ multiplex PCR; TCRdb's copy has only in-frame clones and leaves some out. The sample has about 160,000 clones; roughly 70% are singletons. This TCR derives from a woman aged 25 to 39 in good health and CMV-seronegative. Specimen: PBMCs. This chain uses TRBV7-8 with TRBJ2-1; TRBD1 aligns across 8 bases. CDR3 amino acids: CASRARQGPLDEQFF. The CDR3, as DNA: TGTGCCAGCAGAGCTAGACAGGGGCCGTTGGATGAGCAGTTCTTC.